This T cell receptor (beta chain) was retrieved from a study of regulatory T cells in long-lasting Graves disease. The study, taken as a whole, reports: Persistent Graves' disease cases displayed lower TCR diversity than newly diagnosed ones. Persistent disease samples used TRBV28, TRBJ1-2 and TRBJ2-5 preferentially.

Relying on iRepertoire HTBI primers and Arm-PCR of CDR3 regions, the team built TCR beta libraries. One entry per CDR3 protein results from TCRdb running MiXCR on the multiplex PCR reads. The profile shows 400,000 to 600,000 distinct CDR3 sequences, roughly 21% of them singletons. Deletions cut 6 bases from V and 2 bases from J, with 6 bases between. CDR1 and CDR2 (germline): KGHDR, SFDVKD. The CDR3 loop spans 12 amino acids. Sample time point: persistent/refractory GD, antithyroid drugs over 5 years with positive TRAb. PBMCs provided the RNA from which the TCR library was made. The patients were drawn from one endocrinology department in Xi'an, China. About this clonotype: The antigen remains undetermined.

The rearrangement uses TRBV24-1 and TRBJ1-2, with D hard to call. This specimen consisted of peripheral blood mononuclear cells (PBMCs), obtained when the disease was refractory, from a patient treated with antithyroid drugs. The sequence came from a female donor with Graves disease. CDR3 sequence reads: CATSLGNYGYTF. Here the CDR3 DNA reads TGTGCCACCAGTTTAGGGAACTATGGCTACACCTTC.